The next 6 T cell receptor beta chains were all read from a single sample in a study of identical twins. Using its own MiXCR run on the 5' RACE reads, TCRdb lists one record per CDR3 protein. The repertoire consists of just over 450,000 distinct CDR3 sequences, with more than 13% occurring once and the leading ten covering about 0.54%. These data are also associated with another study on yellow fever vaccine responses in identical twins.

The sequenced sample was CD4+ T cells sorted from blood. The receptors were sampled from a woman aged 18-29 years in good health.

The chain combines TRBV3-1 with TRBJ2-7, with D maybe TRBD1 (6 bases). V lost 6 bases and J 6 bases, leaving 27 bases between the germline ends. The CDR3 extends over 17 amino acids. Germline CDR1 LGHDT, CDR2 YNNKEL (reference sequence). Here the CDR3 reads CASSRNLDRDKVGEQYF. The CDR3 coding sequence is TGTGCCAGCAGTCGCAACCTCGACCGGGACAAAGTGGGCGAGCAGTACTTC.

The CDR3 sequence is CASTVGGELFF. The DNA of the CDR3 is TGTGCCAGCACCGTTGGCGGGGAGCTGTTTTTT. The chain couples TRBV6-6 to TRBJ2-2, with D hard to call. This CDR3 has 11 amino acids. Looked up from germline, CDR1 is MNHNY and CDR2 is SVGAGI (reference sequence). The germline V and J ends were trimmed by 7 bases and 7 bases, with 7 bases remaining between them.

The chain combines TRBV7-2 with TRBJ2-7; D is unresolved. The CDR3 spans 16 residues. V was cut by 4 bases and J by 5 bases, with 21 bases left in between. Germline V gives CDR1 SGHTA, CDR2 FQGNSA. DNA of the CDR3: TGTGCCAGCAGCTCTACCCCGGATCAGGCGTCCCACGAGCAGTACTTC. Translated: CASSSTPDQASHEQYF.

Only a few counts were recorded for this clonotype. The chain joins TRBV20-1 to TRBJ1-2; a possible D gene is TRBD1 (5 bases). From germline, CDR1 is DFQATT and CDR2 SNEGSKA (reference sequence). V lost 3 bases to trimming and J lost 0 bases, with 14 bases between them. The CDR3 covers 15 residues. The DNA for the CDR3 is TGCAGTGCTAGCAGACAGCCTTCAACTAACTATGGCTACACCTTC. This gives the protein CSASRQPSTNYGYTF.

The CDR3 here is CASSVTGQSISTDTQYF. CDR3 sequence (DNA): TGTGCCAGCAGCGTCACAGGACAGTCTATTAGCACAGATACGCAGTATTTT. J is TRBJ2-3 and V is TRBV9; D is possibly TRBD1 (6 bases). The CDR3 is 17 amino acids. With 2 bases removed from V and 0 bases from J, the gap between germline ends came to 16 bases. The germline V gene has CDR1 SGDLS and CDR2 YYNGEE. Full variable domain (rest looked up from reference TRBV9 and TRBJ2-3): DSGVTQTPKHLITATGQRVTLRCSPRSGDLSVYWYQQSLDQGLQFLIQYYNGEERAKGNILERFSAQQFPDLHSELNLSSLELGDSALYFCASSVTGQSISTDTQYFGPGTRLTVL.

There are a few counts of this clonotype. The V and J genes are TRBV2 and TRBJ2-2; D is unclear. Germline V gives CDR1 SNHLY, CDR2 FYNNEI. V dropped 5 bases and J dropped 6 bases, with 10 bases sitting between them. The CDR3 loop spans 13 amino acids. The CDR3 sequence is CASSRSESGELFF. CDR3 in DNA: TGTGCCAGCAGTCGGTCGGAGTCCGGGGAGCTGTTTTTT.